A selection of T cell receptor beta chains follows, all from one sample in a study of shared clonotypes between healthy human individuals. The protocol was immunoSEQ multiplex PCR, while the TCRdb copy is restricted to in-frame clones and leaves out a portion. The sample has nearly 2 million clones, about 94% seen once. The sequencing sample was made of naive CD8+ T cells sorted from blood. These receptors were obtained from a man younger than 30 in good health. The CDR3 runs from the conserved cysteine through the conserved F or W. A D gene is named only where the DNA matches it firmly.

CASDQGAHEQYF	TRBD1	TRBV6-1	TRBJ2-7	12
CASSQVIGRRDETQYF	TRBD2	TRBV4-3	TRBJ2-5	16
CASSRTSGRADEQFF	TRBD2	TRBV27	TRBJ2-1	15
CASSGRGPNTEAFF	.	TRBV6-1	TRBJ1-1	14
CASSPRTGGLDEQFF	TRBD1	TRBV7-9	TRBJ2-1	15
CASSIEDSPGYEQYF	.	TRBV19	TRBJ2-7	15
CASSEAEQGTGELFF	.	TRBV2	TRBJ2-2	15
CASSLDSETQYF	.	TRBV7-9	TRBJ2-5	12
CASSLIFGTDSGNTIYF	TRBD1	TRBV4-1	TRBJ1-3	17
CASSQGPNQPQHF	.	TRBV5-1	TRBJ1-5	13
CASGPLPRGGINQPQHF	.	TRBV2	TRBJ1-5	17
CASSFGGLASYEQYF	TRBD2	TRBV27	TRBJ2-7	15
CASRERGSNYGYTF	.	TRBV25-1	TRBJ1-2	14
CASSGGLAATDTQYF	TRBD2	TRBV7-2	TRBJ2-3	15
CASSSGQGVDETQYF	TRBD1	TRBV7-9	TRBJ2-5	15
CASQPRGTGELFF	.	TRBV19	TRBJ2-2	13
CASSQDPGGNTGELFF	TRBD2	TRBV14	TRBJ2-2	16
CASNPTGDYGYTF	TRBD1	TRBV9	TRBJ1-2	13
CASSIGPESSYEQYF	.	TRBV19	TRBJ2-7	15
CASSRTTGLINTEAFF	.	TRBV19	TRBJ1-1	16
CASSLEGRGAGNTEAFF	.	TRBV7-9	TRBJ1-1	17
CASSETSDFGQDSYEQYF	.	TRBV10-2	TRBJ2-7	18
CASSYVAGAHQETQYF	TRBD2	TRBV7-2	TRBJ2-5	16
CASSGALTDTQYF	.	TRBV10-1	TRBJ2-3	13
CASSLAGGPNEQFF	TRBD2	TRBV10-1	TRBJ2-1	14
CASSLNGQQFF	.	TRBV5-1	TRBJ2-1	11
CSVEEGRGTEAFF	TRBD1	TRBV29-1	TRBJ1-1	13
CASSRYNSPLHF	.	TRBV11-2	TRBJ1-6	12
CASSIRVSYEQYF	.	TRBV4-3	TRBJ2-7	13
CASSLDGRTEQYF	.	TRBV7-8	TRBJ2-7	13
CASNRGVGSPDTQYF	.	TRBV6-1	TRBJ2-3	15
CASSVLAGVGETQYF	TRBD2	TRBV19	TRBJ2-5	15
CASSLGQGGTYEQYF	TRBD1	TRBV5-4	TRBJ2-7	15
CASSYGLSNTGELFF	.	TRBV6-5	TRBJ2-2	15
CASSKAGGYGYTF	.	TRBV9	TRBJ1-2	13
CASSQDDGFDQETQYF	.	TRBV4-1	TRBJ2-5	16
CASSPSGVGNEQFF	TRBD2	TRBV7-8	TRBJ2-1	14
CASSLVPGGFEAFF	TRBD1	TRBV5-1	TRBJ1-1	14
CATSRDTSGRSGELFF	TRBD2	TRBV15	TRBJ2-2	16
CAWSVGREIYEQYF	.	TRBV30	TRBJ2-7	14
CASNELGSEQYF	.	TRBV28	TRBJ2-7	12
CSVTGQGEPDYGYTF	TRBD1	TRBV29-1	TRBJ1-2	15
CASSPGIGTGVEQYF	TRBD1	TRBV7-9	TRBJ2-7	15
CASSLGGGGPYEQYF	.	TRBV27	TRBJ2-7	15
CASSSLSGQVAYEQYF	TRBD1	TRBV7-9	TRBJ2-7	16
CASSVGSVETQYF	.	TRBV9	TRBJ2-5	13
CASSSPGIPYNEQFF	.	TRBV11-2	TRBJ2-1	15
CASRIRGDYEQYF	.	TRBV6-1	TRBJ2-7	13
CASSLTSNYGYTF	.	TRBV11-2	TRBJ1-2	13